The 11 T cell receptor beta chains listed next were all sequenced from one sample in a study of OX40 agonist ivuxolimab in advanced cancers. The repertoire was sequenced with immunoSEQ multiplex PCR; TCRdb's copy has only in-frame clones and lacks some. Among roughly 67,000 clones listed, approximately 87% were seen once. Sample: CD4+ or CD8+ T cells sorted from blood, taken in a trial of the OX40 agonist ivuxolimab. Every receptor here comes from an adult with an advanced solid tumor such as melanoma, head and neck, liver or kidney cancer.

This rearrangement joins TRBV13 to TRBJ2-3; 9 bases map to TRBD2. Germline V lookup: CDR1 PRHDT, CDR2 FYEKMQ (reference sequence). V lost 2 bases to trimming and J lost 2 bases; unmatched junction nucleotides: 14. The CDR3 is made up of 19 amino acids. The CDR3 spells CASSLRLAGGSSITDTQYF. The DNA for the CDR3 is TGTGCCAGCAGCTTACGGTTGGCGGGGGGGTCCTCTATCACAGATACGCAGTATTTT. Variable domain in full (rest from reference TRBV13 and TRBJ2-3): AAGVIQSPRHLIKEKRETATLKCYPIPRHDTVYWYQQGPGQDPQFLISFYEKMQSDKGSIPDRFSAQQFSDYHSELNMSSLELGDSALYFCASSLRLAGGSSITDTQYFGPGTRLTVL.

The V gene is TRBV28, the J gene TRBJ1-5; TRBD1 aligns across 8 bases. The germline CDR1 and CDR2 sequences are MDHEN and SYDVKM. Trimming cost V 7 bases and J 4 bases; bases outside gene matches: 6. CDR3 length: 14 amino acids. CDR3 in amino acids: CASKSGTGNQPQHF. Here the CDR3 DNA reads TGTGCCAGCAAGTCCGGGACAGGTAATCAGCCCCAGCATTTT.

The chain combines TRBV29-1 with TRBJ2-1; 12 nucleotides align to TRBD1. V lost 6 bases and J lost 7; bases outside the gene matches: 7. There are 14 residues in the CDR3. CDR1 is SQVTM and CDR2 is ANQGSEA in the germline V gene. CDR3 sequence reads: CSVAGTGGRNEQFF. DNA for the CDR3: TGCAGCGTAGCCGGGACAGGGGGCCGAAATGAGCAGTTCTTC.

The genes are TRBV9 and TRBJ1-6; possible D gene TRBD1, 5 bases. The CDR3 has 14 residues. Germline V gene lookup returns CDR1 SGDLS and CDR2 YYNGEE. The V end was cut by 4 bases, the J end by 14 bases, with 19 bases between. CDR3 sequence (DNA): TGTGCCAGCAGCCCCGTCCCAGGGTACACAGCCCTCCACTTT. This gives the protein CASSPVPGYTALHF.

This chain links TRBV5-1 with TRBJ1-2; no definite D call. This CDR3 region has 18 residues. Looked up from germline, CDR1 is SGHRS and CDR2 is YFSETQ. The V and J ends lost 0 bases and 3 bases respectively, with 21 bases between them. The CDR3 region has the DNA TGCGCCAGCAGCTTGGGATCGGGCGAGGCAAGTCAAGACTATGGCTACACCTTC. Its protein is CASSLGSGEASQDYGYTF.

The chain joins TRBV30 to TRBJ2-5, with a possible D match to TRBD2 (5 bases). Trimming stripped 0 bases from V and 5 bases from J, with 10 bases between. Germline CDR1 and CDR2: GTSNPN and SVGIG (reference sequence). The CDR3 sequence is 13 residues long. In DNA, the CDR3 is TGTGCCTGGAGTGTTACCGGGGTCGAGACCCAGTACTTC. This translates into CAWSVTGVETQYF.

The V gene is TRBV11-1, the J gene TRBJ2-7; 9 nucleotides align to TRBD2. The V gene's germline CDR1 is SGHAT and CDR2 FQDESV (reference sequence). The CDR3 extends over 18 amino acids. The V gene end was trimmed by 5 bases and the J gene end by 2 bases; junction bases not matched to a gene: 16. CDR3 sequence (DNA): TGTGCCAGCAGCGTAGGAGTTAATAGACTAGCGGCTACCTACGAGCAGTACTTC. It yields the protein CASSVGVNRLAATYEQYF.

This clone has only a few counts. The chain carries TRBV28 and TRBJ2-7, with no clear D. Trimming took 2 bases from V and 3 from J, leaving 5 bases between them. Germline lookup yields CDR1 MDHEN and CDR2 SYDVKM. The length of the CDR3 is 12 residues. The CDR3 protein is CASSLNSYEQYF. DNA of the CDR3: TGTGCCAGCAGTTTAAACAGCTACGAGCAGTACTTC.

Only a few counts were recorded for this clone. V usage is TRBV7-3 and J usage is TRBJ2-3; TRBD1 agrees at 11 bases. V dropped 6 bases and J dropped 4; count of bases not matched to a gene: 6. The germline CDR1 and CDR2 sequences are SGHTA and FQGTGA. This CDR3 is built from 15 residues. CDR3 nucleotide sequence: TGTGCCAGCAGACTAACGGGACAGGGGGCAGATACGCAGTATTTT. Its translation is CASRLTGQGADTQYF.

The chain joins TRBV7-2 to TRBJ2-7; D not resolved. This CDR3 comprises 13 residues. CDR1 is SGHTA and CDR2 is FQGNSA in the germline V gene. With 3 bases removed from V and 7 bases from J, the gap between germline ends came to 13 bases. CDR3 sequence (DNA): TGTGCCAGCAGCTTGAACACCATGGGGGAGCAGTACTTC. Its translation: CASSLNTMGEQYF.

This chain uses TRBV18 with TRBJ1-4, with TRBD1 identical over 8 bases. CDR3 length equals 13 residues. Per the germline V gene, CDR1 is KGHSH and CDR2 is LQKENI. V shed 3 bases, J shed 6 bases, and the junction held 0 bases outside the gene matches. The CDR3 sequence is CASSPGQDEKLFF. CDR3 coding DNA: TGTGCCAGCTCACCGGGACAGGATGAAAAACTGTTTTTT.